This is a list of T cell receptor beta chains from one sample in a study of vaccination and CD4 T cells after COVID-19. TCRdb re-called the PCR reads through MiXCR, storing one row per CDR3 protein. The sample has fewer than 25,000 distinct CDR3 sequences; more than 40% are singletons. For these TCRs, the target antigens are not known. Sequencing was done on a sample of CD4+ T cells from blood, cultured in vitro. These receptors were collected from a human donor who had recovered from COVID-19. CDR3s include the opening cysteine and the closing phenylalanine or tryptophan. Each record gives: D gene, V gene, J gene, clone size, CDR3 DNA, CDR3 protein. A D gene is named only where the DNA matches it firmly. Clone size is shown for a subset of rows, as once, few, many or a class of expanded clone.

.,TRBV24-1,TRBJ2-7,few,TGTGCCACCAGTGATCGTAGCGGACCCTCCTACGAGCAGTACTTC,CATSDRSGPSYEQYF
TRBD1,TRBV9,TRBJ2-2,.,TGTGCCAGCAGCAAAGACAGGGCCGGAGCCGGGGAGCTGTTTTTT,CASSKDRAGAGELFF
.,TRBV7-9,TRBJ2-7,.,TGTGCCAGCAGCTTAGCCACGGGATACGAGCAGTACTTC,CASSLATGYEQYF
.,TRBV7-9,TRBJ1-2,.,TGTGCCAGCAGCCCAGAACAGGGCCGGATAAGCTATGGCTACACCTTC,CASSPEQGRISYGYTF
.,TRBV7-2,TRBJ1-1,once,TGTGCCAGCAGCTTGGTCGTGAACGGTGGGGCTTTCTTT,CASSLVVNGGAFF
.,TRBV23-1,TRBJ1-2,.,TGCGCCAGCAGTCAATCTGGTCGACAGAACTATGGCTACACCTTC,CASSQSGRQNYGYTF
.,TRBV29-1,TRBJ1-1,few,TGCAGCGTTGATCGGCGCGTGACAGCGAACACTGAAGCTTTCTTT,CSVDRRVTANTEAFF
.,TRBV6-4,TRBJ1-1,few,TGTGCCAGCAGGGCACAGCCGAACAAGCAAACTGAAGCTTTCTTT,CASRAQPNKQTEAFF
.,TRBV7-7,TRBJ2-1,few,TGTGCTAGCAGCTTACTCCCTAGCGCCAGAATCAATGAGCAGTTCTTC,CASSLLPSARINEQFF
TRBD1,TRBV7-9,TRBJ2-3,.,TGTGCCAGCAGCTTAGTTGCGACAGGGGGTAGTGCAGATACGCAGTATTTT,CASSLVATGGSADTQYF
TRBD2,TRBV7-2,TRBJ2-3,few,TGTGCCAGCAGCTCTAGCGGGTTAAGCACAGATACGCAGTATTTT,CASSSSGLSTDTQYF
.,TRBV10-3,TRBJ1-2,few,TGTGCCATCAGTGTAGTCAGGGATGGAGACTCGGGGGGCTACACCTTC,CAISVVRDGDSGGYTF
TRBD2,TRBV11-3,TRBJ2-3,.,TGTGCCAGCAGCCCGGGACTAGCCCGGTCAGATACGCAGTATTTT,CASSPGLARSDTQYF
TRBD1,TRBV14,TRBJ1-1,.,TGTGCCAGCAGCCTCCGGGACAGGGGCAGTAGTAACACTGAAGCTTTCTTT,CASSLRDRGSSNTEAFF
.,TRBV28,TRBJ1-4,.,TGTGCCAGCAGTTTATGGACGTCAGGGATGGAAAAACTGTTTTTT,CASSLWTSGMEKLFF
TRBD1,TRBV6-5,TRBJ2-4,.,TGTGCCAGCAGTTCGAGGACAGGGGGCGCTTCCAAAAACATTCAGTACTTC,CASSSRTGGASKNIQYF
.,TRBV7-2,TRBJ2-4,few,TGTGCCAGCAGCTTATTCGATGGGGCAGACATTCAGTACTTC,CASSLFDGADIQYF
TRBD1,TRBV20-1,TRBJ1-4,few,TGCAGTGCTAGGGGGGACAGGCCCAGCGAAAAACTGTTTTTT,CSARGDRPSEKLFF
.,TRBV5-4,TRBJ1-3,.,TGTGCCAGCAGTTCCCAAATCGGGGACACCATATATTTT,CASSSQIGDTIYF
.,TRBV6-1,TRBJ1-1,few,TGTGCCAGCAGCCGAGGGGGGTTCACTGAAGCTTTCTTT,CASSRGGFTEAFF
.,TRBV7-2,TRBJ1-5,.,TGTGCCAGCAGCTTATGGGCCGGTTACAATCAGCCCCAGCATTTT,CASSLWAGYNQPQHF
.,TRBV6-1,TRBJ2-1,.,TGTGCCAGCAGTGAAGTTGGTAGCTCCTACAATGAGCAGTTCTTC,CASSEVGSSYNEQFF
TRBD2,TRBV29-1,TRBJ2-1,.,TGCAGCGTTGATAGCGGGAGCATTTGGGGGTCCTACAATGAGCAGTTCTTC,CSVDSGSIWGSYNEQFF
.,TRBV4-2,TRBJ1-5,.,TGTGCCAGCAGCCAAGTGTTTAAAGATCAGCCCCAGCATTTT,CASSQVFKDQPQHF
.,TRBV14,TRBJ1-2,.,TGTGCCAGCAGCCACCTCGACAGGATTCATGGCTACACCTTC,CASSHLDRIHGYTF
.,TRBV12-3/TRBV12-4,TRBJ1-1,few,TGTGCCAGCACCTCCTCCACGCCCAGAATTGAAGCTTTCTTT,CASTSSTPRIEAFF
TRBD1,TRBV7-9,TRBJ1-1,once,TGTGCCAGCAGCCGACCTGGACAGGCGGCAATGAACACTGAAGCTTTCTTT,CASSRPGQAAMNTEAFF
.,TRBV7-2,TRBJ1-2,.,TGTGCCAGCAGCGTACCAGGGAGCGGCTACACCTTC,CASSVPGSGYTF
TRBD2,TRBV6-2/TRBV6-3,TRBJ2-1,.,TGTGCCAGCAGCAATATAGCGGGAGTGTCCTACAATGAGCAGTTCTTC,CASSNIAGVSYNEQFF
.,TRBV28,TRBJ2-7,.,TGTGCCACCCACGGACCTGACGTTTATAAGGGGTTGACTTACGAGCAGTACTTC,CATHGPDVYKGLTYEQYF
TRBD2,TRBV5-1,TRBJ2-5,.,TGCGCCAGCAGCTTGATGACTAGCGGGAGTCAAGAGACCCAGTACTTC,CASSLMTSGSQETQYF
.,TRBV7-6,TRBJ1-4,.,TGTGCCAGCAGCTTGGGAGGTTCTAATGAAAAACTGTTTTTT,CASSLGGSNEKLFF